This entry features one T cell receptor beta chain sequence. The specificity of this receptor is unknown. Per-base quality was not reported, and no clone a single base away is much larger than it. CDR1 and CDR2 (SGHRS, YFSETQ) derive from the germline V gene. V and J are trimmed by 4 bases and 4 bases, and the gene matches miss 6 bases of the junction. The CDR3 holds 14 amino acids from the cysteine to the phenylalanine. The DNA shown is the 42-base CDR3, in frame from base 1. This specimen comes from a study of somatic mutations in cytotoxic T cells in rheumatoid arthritis (dated by TCRdb to 2017 to 2019). With respect to the entire study: Before any treatment started and right after they were diagnosed, patients gave peripheral blood samples (30 ml EDTA). To characterize clonality, the study used TCRB deep sequencing while asking whether somatic mutations are carried by expanded CD8+ T-cell clones in newly diagnosed, untreated rheumatoid arthritis. TCRB deep sequencing covered about 60 patients with rheumatoid arthritis along with about 20 healthy controls. Some T-cell populations stained with V beta antibodies were sorted by flow on a FACSAria II or Sony SH800 to nearly 100% purity, with sorted V beta1+ cells additionally subjected to TCRB sequencing. Median age was essentially the same in the patient group and the control group.

The investigation overall reported the following: There was no significant difference in CD8+ T-cell clonality between rheumatoid arthritis patients and age-matched healthy controls. Viral specificity could not be ruled out by absence from virus-specific databases, and the antigen targets of the expanded CD8+ clones remained unknown. In patients, CD8+ clonality rose with age (Spearman r of about 0.53), which was not the case in healthy controls. No adjustment for multiple comparisons was made for the slight TRBV07 underrepresentation in patients. In about an eighth of the roughly 65 patients, more than 20% of CD8+ cells belonged to the largest CD8+ clone, while several identical CD8+ TCRB sequences were shared between blood and synovial fluid.

TCRB CDR3 sequencing used the immunoSEQ assay on genomic DNA. Concerning the study's data processing: Published virus-specific TCRB sequences were compared with patient CD8+ clones larger than 1%, and only a few matches were found. Nothing other than productive TCRB rearrangements was included in the analyses. A clone was defined by a unique TCRB CDR3 sequence, and clonality was computed as a productive clonality index based on Shannon entropy. Repertoire overlap between two samples was calculated from the template counts of each clone relative to total templates per sample. V-gene usage from TCRB sequencing and V-gene usage measured by flow cytometry were correlated (Spearman r of 0.61). In TCRdb, the immuneACCESS table is reduced to in-frame sequences with V and J assigned. These tables do not hold every clone; where another copy was compared, an unresolved V gene accounts for under half, and the others remain unexplained. Clone size and the V and J calls come from that table; the DNA yielded D and trimming. The sample table records 3,000 to 4,000 clones; around 93% of these occur just once. The leading ten clones occupy 7% to 9% of the sample.

On an AutoMACS, CD4+ and CD8+ cells were isolated via positive magnetic bead selection, and their purity was verified by flow cytometry. Initial screening for clonal expansions relied on flow cytometry with a TCR V beta antibody panel, after which sorted CD8+ fractions underwent TCRB deep sequencing for characterization. Ficoll-Paque PLUS density gradient separation was used to isolate peripheral blood mononuclear cells. DNA from CD4-enriched, CD8-enriched or PBMC samples was extracted using Nucleospin Tissue or Tissue XS kits and then quantified on a Qubit 2.0 fluorometer. The source is a woman aged 55-70 years with rheumatoid arthritis. This chain is built from TRBV5-1 and TRBJ2-5, with 8 bases matching TRBD1. The specimen sequenced was CD8+ T cells sorted from blood. The CDR3 protein sequence reads: CASSAYRGRETQYF. The nucleotide sequence is given as TGCGCCAGCAGCGCCTACAGGGGGAGAGAGACCCAGTACTTC.